This TCR beta chain was recovered during a study of shared clonotypes between healthy human individuals. Study-level points and caveats: Although depth was large, rarefaction showed that sequencing of the sorted subsets was incomplete.

The CDR3 extends over 16 amino acids. Germline V gene lookup returns CDR1 WSHSY and CDR2 SAAADI. V lost 4 bases and J 0 bases, leaving 16 bases between the germline ends. Method: immunoSEQ multiplex PCR; TCRdb's copy keeps in-frame clones and lacks some. The data contain about 2.1 million clones, under 95% of them singletons. Terminally differentiated effector memory CD45RA+ cells were left out of the naive CD8 fraction, which was CD45RO-negative and positively selected for CCR7. Points on this clone: Its antigen is as yet unknown.

This TCR derives from a man younger than 35 in good health. Some clones in this sample may be carry-over from other donors' samples. The chain links TRBV10-2 to TRBJ2-7; possibly TRBD2 for D (5 bases). The sequencing input was naive CD8+ T cells from PBMCs. The CDR3, as DNA: TGCGCCAGCAGTGGGAGTCTGGACTCGATCTCCTACGAGCAGTACTTC. This gives the protein CASSGSLDSISYEQYF.